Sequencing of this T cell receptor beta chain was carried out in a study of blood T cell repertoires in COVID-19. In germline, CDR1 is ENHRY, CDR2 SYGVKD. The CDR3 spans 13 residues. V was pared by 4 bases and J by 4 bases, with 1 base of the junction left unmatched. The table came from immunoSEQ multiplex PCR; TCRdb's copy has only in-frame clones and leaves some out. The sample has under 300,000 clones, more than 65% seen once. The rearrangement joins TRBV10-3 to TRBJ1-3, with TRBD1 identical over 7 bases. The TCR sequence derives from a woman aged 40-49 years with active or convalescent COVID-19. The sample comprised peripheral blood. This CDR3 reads CAISGTGGNTIYF. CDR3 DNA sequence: TGTGCCATCAGTGGGACAGGAGGAAACACCATATATTTT.